This entry lists 29 T cell receptor beta chains sequenced from one sample in a study of T cell clonality in common variable immunodeficiency. TCRdb's copy holds only in-frame clones and misses some; the assay was immunoSEQ multiplex PCR. Sampling found tens of thousands of clones, none seen once. The source material was peripheral blood mononuclear cells. All receptors come from a person aged 18 to 70 in good health.

For this clone: One end of the junction fails to match germline, which may point to a read error. The CDR3 end falls 3 residues outside the read, so it is completed with the germline J gene. Other nucleotide sequences in the sample specify the same CDR3. V and J are TRBV7-8 and TRBJ1-3; no definite D call. Germline assignment: CDR1 SGHVS and CDR2 FQNEAQ. There are 14 residues in the CDR3. The CDR3 protein is CASSFSDSGNTIYF. The DNA read from the CDR3 is TGTGCCAGCAGCTTCTCGGACTCGGGAAACACA.

This clone appeared a few times. The CDR3 is cut off 3 residues early in the read; its end comes from the germline J gene. The chain uses TRBV18 and TRBJ2-1, with D maybe TRBD2 (5 bases). The CDR3 covers 15 residues. Germline values: CDR1 KGHSH, CDR2 LQKENI. Deletions cut 3 bases from V and 2 bases from J, with 11 bases between. Incomplete CDR3 DNA: TGTGCCAGCTCACCCCTAAGCGGAACCTACAATGAG. Amino acid sequence: CASSPLSGTYNE. From start to end, the CDR3 is CASSPLSGTYNEQFF. Combining the CDR3 with reference TRBV18 and TRBJ2-1 gives the whole variable domain NAGVMQNPRHLVRRRGQEARLRCSPMKGHSHVYWYRQLPEEGLKFMVYLQKENIIDESGMPKERFSAEFPKEGPSILRIQQVVRGDSAAYFCASSPLSGTYNEQFFGPGTRLTVL.

This clone was found many times. Read data end 3 residues before the CDR3 end; the end is taken from the germline J gene. This sample includes further DNA sequences coding for the same CDR3. The rearrangement links TRBV5-1 to TRBJ1-3; D is unclear. The CDR3 has 16 amino acids. Germline values: CDR1 SGHRS, CDR2 YFSETQ. V was cut by 0 bases and J by 4 bases, with 14 bases left in between. The CDR3 sequence is CASSLAGSVTGNTIYF. The CDR3 bases that were read are TGCGCCAGCAGCTTGGCGGGGAGTGTGACGGGAAACACC. Full variable domain (outside the CDR3, taken from reference TRBV5-1 and TRBJ1-3): KAGVTQTPRYLIKTRGQQVTLSCSPISGHRSVSWYQQTPGQGLQFLFEYFSETQRNKGNFPGRFSGRQFSNSRSEMNVSTLELGDSALYLCASSLAGSVTGNTIYFGEGSWLTVV.

This clone was recorded at least ten times. Read coverage stops 3 residues before the CDR3 terminus; the germline J gene supplies the remainder. This sequence joins TRBV7-8 and TRBJ2-1; 10 nucleotides line up with TRBD2. Losses at the gene ends were 6 bases for V and 7 bases for J; bases not matched to a gene: 9. The germline V gene has CDR1 SGHVS and CDR2 FQNEAQ. CDR3 size: 15 residues. The sequenced CDR3 bases are TGTGCCAGCAGGATCCTAGCGGGAGCGCGAAATGAG. It is translated as CASRILAGARNE. The full CDR3 is CASRILAGARNEQFF.

This clone was observed a few times. The read falls 3 residues short of the CDR3 end, and the missing part is taken from the germline J gene. The chain carries TRBV6-4 and TRBJ1-2, with 9 bases aligning to TRBD1. This CDR3 region has 15 residues. Germline V gene lookup returns CDR1 MRHNA and CDR2 SNTAGT. Trimming took 2 bases from V and 7 from J; bases not matched to a gene: 8. The CDR3 reads CASSDEGQGRSGYTF. The DNA read from the CDR3 is TGTGCCAGCAGTGACGAAGGACAGGGGCGTTCTGGC.

This clone was counted at least ten times. The read gets to within 3 residues of the CDR3 end, and the germline J gene fills in the rest. This sequence joins TRBV5-1 and TRBJ1-5; TRBD1 aligns across 8 bases. Trimming took 0 bases from V and 7 from J; bases not matched to a gene: 6. This CDR3 contains 15 residues. Per germline, CDR1 SGHRS and CDR2 YFSETQ. This chain's CDR3 is CASSLAGQGGQPQHF. CDR3 DNA (partial): TGCGCCAGCAGCTTGGCCGGACAGGGAGGGCAGCCC.

At least ten counts were recorded for this clone. The sequence runs out 3 residues before the end of the CDR3; the remainder is reconstructed from the germline J gene. The chain links TRBV7-2 to TRBJ2-1; TRBD2 is a possible D gene (5 bases). Germline V gives CDR1 SGHTA, CDR2 FQGNSA. This CDR3 has 13 residues. The ends were cut back, 5 bases at V and 9 bases at J, with 14 bases in the middle. CDR3: CASSLDGESEQFF. CDR3 bases read: TGTGCCAGCAGCCTCGACGGGGAATCTGAG. Full variable domain (missing parts from reference TRBV7-2 and TRBJ2-1): GAGVSQSPSNKVTEKGKDVELRCDPISGHTALYWYRQSLGQGLEFLIYFQGNSAPDKSGLPSDRFSAERTGGSVSTLTIQRTQQEDSAVYLCASSLDGESEQFFGPGTRLTVL.

This clone came up many times. The read ends 3 residues before the CDR3 terminus; that terminus is restored from the germline J gene. The chain employs TRBV2 and TRBJ1-6; 7 nucleotides match TRBD1. The CDR3 contains 17 residues. Germline V lookup: CDR1 SNHLY, CDR2 FYNNEI. V was pared by 3 bases and J by 5 bases, with 10 bases of the junction left unmatched. CDR3 DNA (partial): TGTGCCAGCAGTGACCGTGGCGGGACAGCCAATAATTCACCC. Translation gives CASSDRGGTANNSP. The entire CDR3 protein is CASSDRGGTANNSPLHF.

This clone was picked up many times. Coverage ceases 3 residues before the CDR3 finishes, and the germline J gene fills in the end. V is TRBV28 and J is TRBJ2-1; D is undetermined. The germline gives CDR1 MDHEN, CDR2 SYDVKM. CDR3 length: 11 amino acids. V lost 8 bases, J lost 4 bases, and 6 bases lay in between. CDR3: CASGLYNEQFF. CDR3 DNA, as far as it was read: TGTGCCAGCGGCCTTTACAATGAG.

This clone was found many times. The read terminates 3 residues before the CDR3 end, so the remaining end is supplied by the germline J gene. This rearrangement joins TRBV20-1 to TRBJ2-7; D gene ambiguous. The V gene lost 3 bases and the J gene lost 2 bases, with 8 bases spanning the gap. This CDR3 has 12 amino acids. CDR1 and CDR2 (germline): DFQATT, SNEGSKA (reference sequence). The CDR3 DNA, read in part, is TGCAGTGCTAGTAATACACCCTACGAG. Encoded protein: CSASNTPYE. The entire CDR3 sequence reads CSASNTPYEQYF.

This clone was observed many times. The CDR3 is cut off 3 residues early in the read; its end comes from the germline J gene. The chain has TRBV19 and TRBJ2-1; TRBD1 aligns across 8 bases. The trim removed 8 bases at V and 4 bases at J, leaving 10 bases unmatched. This CDR3 is built from 15 residues. The germline V gene has CDR1 LNHDA and CDR2 SQIVND (reference sequence). The part of the CDR3 DNA that was read is TGTGCCAGTCTAGGACAGGGCTTGAGGTACAATGAG. It is translated as CASLGQGLRYNE. The whole CDR3 reads CASLGQGLRYNEQFF.

There are many counts of this clone. Read data end 3 residues before the CDR3 end; the end is taken from the germline J gene. The rearrangement joins TRBV19 to TRBJ2-7; 7 nucleotides match TRBD1. Germline V gene sequence: CDR1 LNHDA, CDR2 SQIVND (reference sequence). CDR3 length equals 15 residues. Unmatched junction bases numbered 5, after V lost 3 bases and J lost 0 bases. CDR3 protein: CASSIFRDSSYEQYF. The part of the CDR3 DNA that was read is TGTGCCAGTAGTATCTTCAGGGACAGCTCCTACGAG.

The table lists this clone with many counts. The read ends 3 residues shy of where the CDR3 ends; the end is completed using the germline J gene. Other DNA sequences in this sample translate to the same CDR3. This chain uses TRBV5-1 with TRBJ1-1; 8 nucleotides line up with TRBD1. V was pared by 4 bases and J by 2 bases, with 4 bases of the junction left unmatched. The germline V gene encodes CDR1 SGHRS and CDR2 YFSETQ. The CDR3 is 14 amino acids. The CDR3 loop is CASSPGQVNTEAFF. The covered CDR3 bases are TGCGCCAGCAGCCCGGGACAGGTTAACACTGAA. The full variable domain, with the rest looked up from reference TRBV5-1 and TRBJ1-1, is KAGVTQTPRYLIKTRGQQVTLSCSPISGHRSVSWYQQTPGQGLQFLFEYFSETQRNKGNFPGRFSGRQFSNSRSEMNVSTLELGDSALYLCASSPGQVNTEAFFGQGTRLTVV.

This clone was seen ten or more times. The read ends 3 residues shy of where the CDR3 ends; the end is completed using the germline J gene. J is TRBJ2-3 and V is TRBV20-1; TRBD2 matches 13 bases. The CDR3 loop spans 19 amino acids. V lost 0 bases, J lost 2 bases, and 11 bases stayed unmatched. Germline V gene lookup returns CDR1 DFQATT and CDR2 SNEGSKA (reference sequence). Incomplete CDR3 DNA: TGCAGTGCTAGAGATAGCGGGACTAGCGGGACATTTATCACAGATACG. Translated: CSARDSGTSGTFITDT. The full CDR3 is CSARDSGTSGTFITDTQYF.

In regard to this clone: The read terminates 3 residues before the CDR3 end, so the remaining end is supplied by the germline J gene. The rearrangement uses TRBV19 and TRBJ1-2; D is undetermined. CDR3 size: 14 residues. Germline CDR1 LNHDA, CDR2 SQIVND (reference sequence). CDR3 DNA, as far as it was read: TGTGCCAGCAAGTCTTGGACTGCTACAGATACC. It is translated as CASKSWTATDT. The CDR3 as a whole reads CASKSWTATDTYTF.

Turning to this clone: The sequenced fragment ends 3 residues before the CDR3 boundary, so the rest is inferred from the germline J gene. V is TRBV5-1 and J is TRBJ2-7; 8 bases are a match to TRBD2. The J segment lost 6 bases and the V segment lost 0 bases, leaving 11 bases of the junction unmatched. Germline CDR1 reads SGHRS; CDR2 reads YFSETQ. The CDR3 sequence is 16 residues long. The CDR3 protein is CASSLALLAGPGEQYF. The DNA read from the CDR3 is TGCGCCAGCAGCTTGGCTCTCCTAGCGGGCCCTGGCGAG.

This clone showed up many times. The CDR3 goes on 3 residues after the read ends, and that part is filled in from the germline J gene. This chain connects TRBV19 to TRBJ2-7, with TRBD2 matching over 13 bases. J was trimmed by 6 bases and V by 8 bases; bases with no gene match: 7. The CDR3 covers 14 residues. Germline assignment: CDR1 LNHDA and CDR2 SQIVND (reference sequence). Partial CDR3 DNA: TGTGCCAGTGCCCCCGGACTAGCGGGAGCCGAG. It yields the protein CASAPGLAGAE. The full CDR3 sequence reads CASAPGLAGAEQYF.

This clone appeared many times. The DNA ends 3 residues before the CDR3 does, and the rest of the CDR3 is filled in from the germline J gene. J is TRBJ1-4 and V is TRBV7-9; D possibly corresponds to TRBD1 (5 bases). Germline lookup yields CDR1 SEHNR and CDR2 FQNEAQ (reference sequence). The CDR3 consists of 13 residues. The part of the CDR3 DNA that was read is TGTGCTTTCAGTGGACATTCTGGGGAAAAA. It translates to CAFSGHSGEK. The entire CDR3 reads CAFSGHSGEKLFF. Full variable domain (missing parts from reference TRBV7-9 and TRBJ1-4): DTGVSQNPRHKITKRGQNVTFRCDPISEHNRLYWYRQTLGQGPEFLTYFQNEAQLEKSRLLSDRFSAERPKGSFSTLEIQRTEQGDSAMYLCAFSGHSGEKLFFGSGTQLSVL.

The table lists this clone with many counts. The read gets to within 3 residues of the CDR3 end, and the germline J gene fills in the rest. This chain links TRBV30 with TRBJ1-5; D might be TRBD1 (6 bases). Per germline, CDR1 GTSNPN and CDR2 SVGIG (reference sequence). The CDR3 extends over 14 amino acids. The V gene lost 4 bases and the J gene lost 3 bases, with 13 bases spanning the gap. CDR3 residues: CAWTGGAVNQPQHF. CDR3 DNA, as far as it was read: TGTGCCTGGACTGGGGGGGCGGTCAATCAGCCC.

This clone was recorded at least ten times. With the read ending 3 residues before the CDR3 end, the germline J gene is used to fill in that end. The rearrangement uses TRBV5-6 and TRBJ1-2; maybe TRBD1 (6 bases). The V and J ends lost 1 base and 7 bases respectively, with 14 bases between them. The CDR3 is made up of 14 amino acids. CDR1 and CDR2 (germline): SGHDT, YYEEEE. This CDR3 is CASSLPVVGGGYTF. The part of the CDR3 DNA that was read is TGTGCCAGCAGCTTGCCGGTAGTAGGGGGTGGC.

There are many counts of this clone. The read is 3 residues too short to cover the CDR3 end, so that end is filled in from the germline J gene. This sequence joins TRBV7-3 and TRBJ2-1, with TRBD2 matching 11 bases. In germline, CDR1 is SGHTA, CDR2 FQGTGA. The CDR3 contains 15 residues. V gave up 4 bases and J gave up 5 bases; unmatched junction bases: 4. CDR3 DNA, as far as it was read: TGTGCCAGCAGCTCCGGGACTAGCGGAAACAATGAG. Its translation: CASSSGTSGNNE. The entire CDR3 reads CASSSGTSGNNEQFF.

To note about this clone: The read terminates 3 residues before the CDR3 end, so the remaining end is supplied by the germline J gene. This chain links TRBV19 with TRBJ1-1; 8 bases align to TRBD1. J gave up 6 bases and V 1 base, and 4 bases lay outside the gene matches. CDR3 length equals 14 residues. The germline V gene encodes CDR1 LNHDA and CDR2 SQIVND (reference sequence). The CDR3 DNA, read in part, is TGTGCCAGTAGTATAGTACAGGGGGGGGCTGAA. Amino acids: CASSIVQGGAE. The entire CDR3 protein reads CASSIVQGGAEAFF.

This clone was seen a handful of times. The CDR3 end lies 3 residues beyond the end of the read and is filled in from the germline J gene. The chain employs TRBV27 and TRBJ2-7; 8 positions agree with TRBD1. The junction had 10 bases not matched to a gene; V was cut back by 8 bases and J by 4 bases. This CDR3 has 14 amino acids. Germline V CDR1 and CDR2: MNHEY, SMNVEV (reference sequence). The covered CDR3 bases are TGTGCCAGCTCACCCACGGACAGGGCTTACGAG. This codes for CASSPTDRAYE. The full CDR3 reads CASSPTDRAYEQYF.

This clone was seen many times. The read is 3 residues too short to cover the CDR3 end, so that end is filled in from the germline J gene. The V and J genes are TRBV30 and TRBJ2-1; D possibly corresponds to TRBD1 (6 bases). The ends were cut back, 2 bases at V and 8 bases at J, with 16 bases in the middle. CDR1 and CDR2 from the germline V gene are GTSNPN and SVGIG (reference sequence). The CDR3 length is 14 residues. CDR3 sequence reads: CAWSLRGMGYEQFF. The sequenced part of the CDR3 DNA is TGTGCCTGGAGTCTAAGGGGGATGGGTTATGAG.

This clone was seen only a few times. The junction departs from the called germline gene at one end, perhaps through a read error. The read is 3 residues too short to cover the CDR3 end, so that end is filled in from the germline J gene. Other DNA variants within this sample encode the same CDR3. The V gene is TRBV20-1, the J gene TRBJ1-3; a possible D gene is TRBD1 (6 bases). CDR1 is DFQATT and CDR2 is SNEGSKA in the germline V gene (reference sequence). The CDR3 sequence is 14 residues long. Here the CDR3 reads CSAKGHLSGNTIYF. CDR3 DNA, as far as it was read: TGCAGTGCTAAGGGACATCTCTCTGGAAACACT.

This clone was seen ten or more times. The sequenced fragment ends 3 residues before the CDR3 boundary, so the rest is inferred from the germline J gene. V is TRBV14 and J is TRBJ2-1, with D possibly matching TRBD2 (6 bases). V was pared by 4 bases and J by 5 bases, with 15 bases between. In germline, CDR1 is SGHDN, CDR2 FVKESK. This CDR3 has 15 amino acids. The sequenced part of the CDR3 DNA is TGTGCCAGCAGCCGGGGGGACTGGTATGACAATGAG. It specifies CASSRGDWYDNE. The whole CDR3 reads CASSRGDWYDNEQFF.

This clone was observed at least ten times. The observed sequence ends 3 residues before the CDR3 terminus, with the missing tail filled in from the germline J gene. The chain joins TRBV5-1 to TRBJ2-7; no clear D. V was cut by 1 base and J by 2 bases, with 16 bases left in between. This CDR3 is 16 amino acids long. CDR1 and CDR2 (germline): SGHRS, YFSETQ. The CDR3 here is CASSLSSQESTYEQYF. The DNA read from the CDR3 is TGCGCCAGCAGCTTGTCCAGTCAGGAGAGTACCTACGAG.

At least ten counts were recorded for this clone. The CDR3 end is not reached by the read, which stops 3 residues before it; the germline J gene fills it in. This rearrangement joins TRBV28 to TRBJ2-7, with TRBD2 matching over 9 bases. Germline V CDR1 and CDR2: MDHEN, SYDVKM. The CDR3 consists of 14 residues. J was trimmed by 4 bases and V by 7 bases; bases with no gene match: 8. The part of the CDR3 DNA that was read is TGTGCCAGCAAGGGTAGCGGGGGACTTTACGAG. The encoded protein is CASKGSGGLYE. The complete CDR3 reads CASKGSGGLYEQYF.

This clone was recorded at least ten times. With the read ending 3 residues before the CDR3 end, the germline J gene is used to fill in that end. V usage is TRBV20-1 and J usage is TRBJ2-3, with 10 bases aligning to TRBD1. With 5 bases clipped from V and 5 bases from J, the junction kept 13 bases outside the gene matches. Germline-derived CDR1 and CDR2 are DFQATT and SNEGSKA (reference sequence). CDR3 length: 16 amino acids. The CDR3 is CSAPMQDRGSGDTQYF. The CDR3 DNA, read in part, is TGCAGTGCTCCCATGCAGGACAGGGGGAGTGGAGATACG.